This is a list of T cell receptor beta chains from one sample in a study of blood T cell repertoires in COVID-19. Measured with immunoSEQ multiplex PCR; TCRdb has only the in-frame clones, and not every one. This sample yields about 100,000 clones, of which approximately 70% are seen a single time; approximately 5.9% belongs to the top ten. Sequenced material: peripheral blood. The receptor source for this set is an elderly man with acute or convalescent COVID-19. Both conserved end residues are part of each CDR3. A D gene is named only where the DNA matches it firmly. Not all rows give a size; the values are once, few, many and, for expanded clones, a class.

J: TRBJ2-1; V: TRBV4-1; size: NA; D: TRBD1; CDR3: CASSPDREKQFF; DNA: TGCGCCAGCAGCCCTGACAGGGAGAAGCAGTTCTTC
J: TRBJ1-1; V: TRBV19; size: few; D: NA; CDR3: CATDRGYMNTEAFF; DNA: TGTGCCACTGACCGGGGATATATGAACACTGAAGCTTTCTTT
J: TRBJ2-3; V: TRBV5-1; size: NA; D: TRBD2; CDR3: CASSPRTSVPTQYF; DNA: TGCGCCAGCAGCCCGCGGACTAGCGTTCCTACGCAGTATTTT
J: TRBJ1-5; V: TRBV28; size: NA; D: NA; CDR3: CASSRTDNQPQHF; DNA: TGTGCCAGCAGCCGGACAGATAATCAGCCCCAGCATTTT
J: TRBJ2-7; V: TRBV28; size: NA; D: NA; CDR3: CASSPYYEQYF; DNA: TGTGCCAGCAGTCCCTACTACGAGCAGTACTTC
J: TRBJ2-1; V: TRBV7-9; size: NA; D: TRBD2; CDR3: CASSLGGLESYNEQFF; DNA: TGTGCCAGCAGCTTAGGGGGACTAGAATCCTACAATGAGCAGTTCTTC
J: TRBJ2-6; V: TRBV30; size: few; D: NA; CDR3: CAWGRANSGANVLTF; DNA: TGTGCCTGGGGAAGAGCTAATTCTGGGGCCAACGTCCTGACTTTC
J: TRBJ1-3; V: TRBV2; size: NA; D: NA; CDR3: CASSEAGRTIYF; DNA: TGTGCCAGCAGTGAAGCGGGCAGGACCATATATTTT
J: TRBJ2-7; V: TRBV30; size: NA; D: TRBD2; CDR3: CAWSVSSGFYEQYF; DNA: TGTGCCTGGAGTGTATCTAGCGGATTCTACGAGCAGTACTTC
J: TRBJ2-1; V: TRBV6-5; size: once; D: NA; CDR3: CASSYTGSYNEQFF; DNA: TGTGCCAGCAGTTACACAGGGTCCTACAATGAGCAGTTCTTC
J: TRBJ1-1; V: TRBV6-6; size: NA; D: TRBD1; CDR3: CASRLDRGLTEAFF; DNA: TGTGCCAGCCGCCTCGACAGGGGGCTTACTGAAGCTTTCTTT
J: TRBJ2-2; V: TRBV19; size: NA; D: TRBD2; CDR3: CASSMAPLLADGTGELFF; DNA: TGTGCCAGTAGTATGGCTCCCCTACTAGCGGACGGGACCGGGGAGCTGTTTTTT
J: TRBJ1-3; V: TRBV9; size: NA; D: NA; CDR3: CASSGSPREHAGNTIYF; DNA: TGTGCCAGCAGCGGGTCCCCCCGGGAGCATGCTGGAAACACCATATATTTT
J: TRBJ1-1; V: TRBV28; size: NA; D: NA; CDR3: CASNPNSGAITEAFF; DNA: TGTGCCAGCAACCCAAACTCAGGGGCAATAACTGAAGCTTTCTTT
J: TRBJ1-4; V: TRBV6-5; size: NA; D: NA; CDR3: CASSAGGNTNEKLFF; DNA: TGTGCCAGCAGCGCGGGGGGGAATACTAATGAAAAACTGTTTTTT
J: TRBJ2-1; V: TRBV3-1/TRBV3-2; size: NA; D: NA; CDR3: CASSQDGTDSSYNEQFF; DNA: TGTGCCAGCAGCCAAGATGGGACGGACAGCTCCTACAATGAGCAGTTCTTC
J: TRBJ1-2; V: TRBV2; size: NA; D: NA; CDR3: CAIQRGSYGYTF; DNA: TGTGCCATCCAACGTGGGAGCTATGGCTACACCTTC